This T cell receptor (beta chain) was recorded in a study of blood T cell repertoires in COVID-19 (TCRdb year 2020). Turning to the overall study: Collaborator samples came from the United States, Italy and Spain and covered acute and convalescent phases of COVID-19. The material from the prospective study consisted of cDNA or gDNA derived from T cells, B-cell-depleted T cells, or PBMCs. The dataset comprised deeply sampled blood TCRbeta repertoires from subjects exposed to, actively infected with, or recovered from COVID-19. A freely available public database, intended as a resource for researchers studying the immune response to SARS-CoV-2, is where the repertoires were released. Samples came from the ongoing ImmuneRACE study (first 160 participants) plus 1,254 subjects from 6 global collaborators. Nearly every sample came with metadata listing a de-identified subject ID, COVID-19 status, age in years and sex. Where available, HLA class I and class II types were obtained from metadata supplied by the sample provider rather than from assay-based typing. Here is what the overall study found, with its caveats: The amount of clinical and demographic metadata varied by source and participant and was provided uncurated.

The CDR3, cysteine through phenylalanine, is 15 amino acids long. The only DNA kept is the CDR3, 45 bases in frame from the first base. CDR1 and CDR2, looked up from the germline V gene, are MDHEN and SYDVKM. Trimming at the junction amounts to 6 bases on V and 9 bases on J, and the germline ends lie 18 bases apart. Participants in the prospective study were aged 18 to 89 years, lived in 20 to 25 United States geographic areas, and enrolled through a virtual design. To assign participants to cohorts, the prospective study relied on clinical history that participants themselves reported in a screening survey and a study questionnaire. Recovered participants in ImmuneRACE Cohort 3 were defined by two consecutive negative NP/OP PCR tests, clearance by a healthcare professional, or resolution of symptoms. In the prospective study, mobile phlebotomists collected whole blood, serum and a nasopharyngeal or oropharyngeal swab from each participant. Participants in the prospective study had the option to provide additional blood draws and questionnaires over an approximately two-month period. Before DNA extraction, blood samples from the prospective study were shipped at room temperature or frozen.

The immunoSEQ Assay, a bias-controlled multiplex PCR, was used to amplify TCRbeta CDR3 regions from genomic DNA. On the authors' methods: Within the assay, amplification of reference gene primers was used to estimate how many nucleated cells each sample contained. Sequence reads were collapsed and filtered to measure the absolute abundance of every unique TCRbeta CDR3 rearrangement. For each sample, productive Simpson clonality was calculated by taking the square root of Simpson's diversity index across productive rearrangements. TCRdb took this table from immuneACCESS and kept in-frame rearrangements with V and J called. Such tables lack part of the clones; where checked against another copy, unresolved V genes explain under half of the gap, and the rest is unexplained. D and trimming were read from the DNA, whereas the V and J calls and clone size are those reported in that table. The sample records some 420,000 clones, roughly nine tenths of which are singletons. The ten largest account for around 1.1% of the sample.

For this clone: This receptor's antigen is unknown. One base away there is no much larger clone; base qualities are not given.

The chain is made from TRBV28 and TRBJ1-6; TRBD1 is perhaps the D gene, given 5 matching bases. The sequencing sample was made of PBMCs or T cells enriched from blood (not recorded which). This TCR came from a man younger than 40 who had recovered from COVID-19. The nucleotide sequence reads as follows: TGTGCCAGCAGAAAGCCGGACATGTATTTTTCACCCCTCCACTTT. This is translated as CASRKPDMYFSPLHF.